The clone carrying this TCR beta chain was detected only once. Its specificity is not known. V lost 4 bases, J lost 5 bases, and 9 bases stayed unmatched. Germline values: CDR1 SGHRS, CDR2 YFSETQ. This CDR3 is 15 amino acids long. TCR beta libraries were built with iRepertoire HTBI primers and Arm-PCR of CDR3 regions. TCRdb ran MiXCR on the multiplex PCR reads and lists one entry per CDR3 protein. The table shows 400,000 to 500,000 distinct CDR3 sequences, with about a fifth occurring only once. The data were obtained in a study of regulatory T cells in long-lasting Graves disease. Study at large: Over-5-year antithyroid drug use with positive TSH receptor antibodies defined persistent Graves' disease in the study. Overall study results and limits: Graves' patients with persistent disease showed TCR diversity lower than patients newly diagnosed. Comparison showed that persistent patients shared more public clonotypes (2,741) than new patients (nearly 1,000).

Time point meaning: persistent/refractory GD, antithyroid drugs over 5 years with positive TRAb. Following extraction of RNA from PBMCs, that RNA was used to make the TCR library. Peripheral blood, around 10 milliliters of it, was drawn into EDTA tubes. This sequence joins TRBV5-1 and TRBJ1-5, with TRBD1 identical over 7 bases. This TCR was recovered from a female donor with Graves disease. The source was peripheral blood mononuclear cells (PBMCs), collected when the disease was refractory, from a patient treated with antithyroid drugs. CDR3 bases: TGCGCCAGCAGCCCTACGGGACAGAGGGATCAGCCCCAGCATTTT. Translation: CASSPTGQRDQPQHF.